This is a list of T cell receptor beta chains from one sample in a study of T cell repertoires in MIS-A myocarditis. Assay: immunoSEQ multiplex PCR; the TCRdb copy retains only in-frame clones and omits some. The sample holds roughly 15,000 clones, just under 75% seen once. Source material: left ventricle heart tissue obtained at autopsy. The receptor set was obtained from a man aged 18 to 35 with fulminant myocarditis from multisystem inflammatory syndrome in adults (MIS-A) after COVID-19. The CDR3 runs from the conserved cysteine through the conserved F or W. A D gene is named only where the DNA matches it firmly. Some rows mark clone size as missing; the rest say once, few, many or name a class of expanded clone.

CASSPTGNTEAFF,TGTGCCAGCAGTCCGACTGGGAACACTGAAGCTTTCTTT,-,TRBV7-2,TRBJ1-1,-
CASSLGGGETQYF,TGCGCCAGCAGCTTGGGGGGCGGGGAGACCCAGTACTTC,-,TRBV5-1,TRBJ2-5,-
CASSVSRGLGLGEQYF,TGTGCCAGCAGCGTATCTAGAGGACTGGGCTTAGGAGAGCAGTACTTC,-,TRBV9,TRBJ2-7,-
CSASLQGADTQYF,TGCAGTGCTAGTCTACAGGGCGCAGATACGCAGTATTTT,-,TRBV20-1,TRBJ2-3,-
CASRQQGDTEAFF,TGTGCCAGCAGGCAACAGGGAGACACTGAAGCTTTCTTT,-,TRBV12-3/TRBV12-4,TRBJ1-1,-
CAVTPTGFGQPQHF,TGTGCCGTTACCCCAACAGGGTTCGGACAGCCCCAGCATTTT,-,TRBV19,TRBJ1-5,-
CASSLPRSGRDTQYF,TGTGCCAGCAGTCTCCCCCGATCGGGCAGGGATACGCAGTATTTT,-,TRBV27,TRBJ2-3,-
CASSSRQGVGQPQHF,TGTGCCAGCAGTTCGCGGCAGGGGGTGGGTCAGCCCCAGCATTTT,-,TRBV27,TRBJ1-5,TRBD1
CATSRAAGGSDTQYF,TGTGCCACCAGCAGAGCAGCTGGGGGGTCGGATACGCAGTATTTT,-,TRBV15,TRBJ2-3,-
CASSLKGLVSIDTQYF,TGCGCCAGCAGCTTGAAGGGACTAGTGAGTATAGATACGCAGTATTTT,-,TRBV5-1,TRBJ2-3,TRBD2
CASSKRTQSPTGELFF,TGTGCCAGCAGCAAACGGACGCAGAGCCCCACCGGGGAGCTGTTTTTT,few,TRBV9,TRBJ2-2,-
CAWSEGLDTDTQYF,TGTGCCTGGAGCGAGGGGCTGGACACAGATACGCAGTATTTT,-,TRBV30,TRBJ2-3,-
CASSLVGSALSTDTQYF,TGTGCCAGCAGCTTAGTCGGGAGTGCGCTTAGCACAGATACGCAGTATTTT,-,TRBV7-9,TRBJ2-3,-
CASSFGSSNEQFF,TGTGCCAGCAGCTTCGGCTCTAGTAATGAGCAGTTCTTC,-,TRBV7-3,TRBJ2-1,-
CASSTLTGDRYEAFF,TGTGCCAGCAGTACCCTTACCGGGGACAGATACGAAGCTTTCTTT,-,TRBV6-5,TRBJ1-1,TRBD1
CASRNREAGVAEAFF,TGTGCCAGCAGAAACAGGGAAGCGGGCGTGGCTGAAGCTTTCTTT,once,TRBV6-5,TRBJ1-1,-
CASSVADNRVAGTQYF,TGTGCCAGCAGCGTAGCCGATAACAGGGTCGCGGGTACGCAGTATTTT,-,TRBV9,TRBJ2-3,-
CASRPGGLGGYTF,TGTGCCAGCAGGCCGGGGGGCTTAGGCGGCTACACCTTC,-,TRBV28,TRBJ1-2,-
CSVRQGPYEQYF,TGCAGCGTTCGACAGGGGCCCTACGAGCAGTACTTC,-,TRBV29-1,TRBJ2-7,TRBD1
CASSPTGADTDTQYF,TGTGCCAGCAGCCCAACGGGAGCTGACACAGATACGCAGTATTTT,-,TRBV7-3,TRBJ2-3,-
CASSLHSGTDYGYTF,TGCGCCAGCAGCTTACATTCCGGGACAGACTATGGCTACACCTTC,few,TRBV5-1,TRBJ1-2,TRBD1
CASSPARASGEQYF,TGTGCCAGCAGCCCGGCCCGGGCCTCCGGCGAGCAGTACTTC,-,TRBV7-8,TRBJ2-7,-
CASSLVRDMSYEQYF,TGTGCCAGCAGCTTGGTCCGAGACATGTCCTACGAGCAGTACTTC,-,TRBV5-5,TRBJ2-7,-
CASSRRAGGRETQYF,TGTGCCAGCAGTAGGAGGGCGGGGGGGCGAGAGACCCAGTACTTC,-,TRBV6-2/TRBV6-3,TRBJ2-5,TRBD2
CASGNRGSGANVLTF,TGTGCCAGCGGAAACAGGGGCTCTGGGGCCAACGTCCTGACTTTC,-,TRBV5-4,TRBJ2-6,TRBD1
CASSLKEREAFF,TGTGCCAGCAGTTTAAAGGAAAGAGAAGCTTTCTTT,-,TRBV28,TRBJ1-1,-
CASSLDGSGSSYGYTF,TGTGCCAGCAGCTTAGATGGGTCGGGGAGTTCCTATGGCTACACCTTC,few,TRBV7-2,TRBJ1-2,-
CASSTRTSQWDGETQYF,TGTGCCAGCAGCACCCGGACTAGTCAATGGGACGGGGAGACCCAGTACTTC,-,TRBV13,TRBJ2-5,TRBD2
CASSPGPEPSQYF,TGTGCCAGCAGCCCTGGACCAGAACCATCGCAGTATTTT,-,TRBV28,TRBJ2-3,-
CAVRGNTEAFF,TGTGCCGTAAGGGGGAACACTGAAGCTTTCTTT,-,TRBV10-3,TRBJ1-1,-
CASSFDRANSYEQYF,TGCGCCAGCAGCTTTGACAGGGCTAACTCCTACGAGCAGTACTTC,-,TRBV5-1,TRBJ2-7,TRBD1
CASSPLSSRGTDTQYF,TGTGCCAGCAGTCCATTATCTTCCAGGGGCACAGATACGCAGTATTTT,-,TRBV27,TRBJ2-3,-
CASSLRSAGEQFF,TGTGCCAGTAGCCTTAGATCAGCTGGTGAGCAGTTCTTC,-,TRBV19,TRBJ2-1,-
CASSIGQGRNTIYF,TGTGCCAGTAGTATCGGACAGGGTCGAAACACCATATATTTT,-,TRBV19,TRBJ1-3,TRBD1
CASSVGQRTGADFYEQYF,TGTGCCAGCAGCGTAGGGCAGCGCACCGGGGCAGATTTCTACGAGCAGTACTTC,-,TRBV9,TRBJ2-7,-
CASSLPPTGLVGYTF,TGTGCCAGCAGCTTACCACCGACAGGTTTGGTTGGCTACACCTTC,once,TRBV7-9,TRBJ1-2,-
CASSLESGYSNEQFF,TGTGCCAGCAGCTTGGAGTCAGGTTATTCCAATGAGCAGTTCTTC,-,TRBV5-4,TRBJ2-1,-
CASSQQGRFGSGELFF,TGTGCCAGCAGTCAACAGGGGCGTTTTGGGTCCGGGGAGCTGTTTTTT,once,TRBV28,TRBJ2-2,TRBD1
CASSTGYGQPQHF,TGTGCCAGTAGTACAGGTTATGGCCAGCCCCAGCATTTT,-,TRBV19,TRBJ1-5,-
CASSHATFYEQYF,TGTGCCAGCAGCCACGCCACCTTCTACGAGCAGTACTTC,once,TRBV27,TRBJ2-7,-